In this sample, the clone carrying this TCR beta chain turned up a few times. Its antigen is not identified. The entry originates in a study of post-analysis software for immune sequencing data. General study findings and limits: Strong co-clustering by F measure linked samples that shared a preparation batch. The five TRBV segments detected at higher frequency in patients than in controls included TRBV5-6, TRBV5-1 and TRBV20-1.

Unique molecular identifiers featured in each of the TCR beta cDNA libraries. TCRdb used MiXCR to reprocess the PCR reads, holding one entry per CDR3 protein. The sample includes some 700,000 distinct CDR3 sequences, roughly three fifths of them seen just once. Between the trimmed V and J ends, which lost 0 bases and 5 bases, there was a span of 12 bases. Germline V gene data show CDR1 as MGHDK and CDR2 as SYGVNS. The CDR3 extends over 15 amino acids. The rearrangement uses TRBV25-1 and TRBJ2-3, with D unresolved. Source material: blood. This sequence was found in a girl aged 2 to 10 with multiple sclerosis. The CDR3 nucleotides read TGTGCCAGCAGTGAATATATTCCGGGTAAAGATACGCAGTATTTT. Its protein product is CASSEYIPGKDTQYF.